These 21 T cell receptor beta chains were all obtained from the same sample, sequenced in a study of blood T cell repertoires in COVID-19. Clones were sequenced by immunoSEQ multiplex PCR, and TCRdb holds only the in-frame ones, with some missing. The sample lists under 200,000 clones, 83% occurring once. Sequencing was performed on peripheral blood. The receptors originated from a woman aged 80 or over with acute or convalescent COVID-19.

This clone was observed a few times. The rearrangement uses TRBV6-6 and TRBJ1-3, with 7 bases matching TRBD1. CDR1 and CDR2 (germline): MNHNY, SVGAGI (reference sequence). The V gene end was trimmed by 7 bases and the J gene end by 8 bases; junction bases not matched to a gene: 11. The CDR3 length is 14 residues. The CDR3 is CASIHGQGGDTIYF. In DNA, the CDR3 is TGTGCCAGCATCCACGGGCAGGGGGGTGACACCATATATTTT.

This rearrangement joins TRBV9 to TRBJ2-3, with a possible D match to TRBD2 (7 bases). There are 16 residues in the CDR3. Germline V CDR1 and CDR2: SGDLS, YYNGEE. V was cut by 3 bases and J by 0 bases, with 14 bases left in between. The CDR3 coding sequence is TGTGCCAGCAGCGGCGGGGGCACTACAAGCACAGATACGCAGTATTTT. Amino acids: CASSGGGTTSTDTQYF.

The chain recombines TRBV24-1 with TRBJ2-3; tentatively, D is TRBD2 (5 bases). Trimming removed 3 bases at V and 2 bases at J, with 8 bases between. Germline CDR1 KGHDR, CDR2 SFDVKD. The CDR3 totals 14 residues. The CDR3 protein is CATSDLGDTDTQYF. CDR3 in DNA: TGTGCCACCAGTGATCTCGGGGACACAGATACGCAGTATTTT.

The chain is built from TRBV7-6 and TRBJ1-5; D perhaps matches TRBD1 (5 bases). This CDR3 has 14 amino acids. V lost 3 bases and J lost 2, with 8 bases in between. From germline, CDR1 is SGHVS and CDR2 FNYEAQ. The DNA for the CDR3 is TGTGCCAGCAGCTTCGGACAAGGCAATCAGCCCCAGCATTTT. Encoded protein: CASSFGQGNQPQHF.

The chain couples TRBV28 to TRBJ1-4; D is possibly TRBD1 (6 bases). The V end was cut by 3 bases, the J end by 7 bases, with 15 bases between. Germline-derived CDR1 and CDR2 are MDHEN and SYDVKM. The CDR3 is 15 residues long. The CDR3 loop reads CASSFWGQRGEKLFF. CDR3 sequence (DNA): TGTGCCAGCAGTTTTTGGGGACAACGGGGTGAAAAACTGTTTTTT.

The V and J genes are TRBV5-1 and TRBJ2-7, with D possibly TRBD2 on 5 matching bases. The CDR3 consists of 13 residues. From germline, CDR1 is SGHRS and CDR2 YFSETQ. The V gene lost 3 bases and the J gene lost 7 bases, with 14 bases spanning the gap. CDR3: CASSSLWAGEQYF. The CDR3 DNA is TGCGCCAGCAGCTCGTTGTGGGCGGGTGAGCAGTACTTC.

The rearrangement links TRBV5-6 to TRBJ2-5; D unclear. CDR3 size: 12 residues. V lost 0 bases to trimming and J lost 5 bases, with 5 bases between them. From germline, CDR1 is SGHDT and CDR2 YYEEEE. The chain's CDR3 is CASSLGSETQYF. Here the CDR3 DNA reads TGTGCCAGCAGCTTGGGAAGCGAGACCCAGTACTTC.

The chain carries TRBV19 and TRBJ2-1; 7 bases line up with TRBD2. The CDR3 extends over 16 amino acids. Trimming at V came to 4 bases and at J to 2 bases, leaving 8 bases not matched to a gene. Germline assignment: CDR1 LNHDA and CDR2 SQIVND (reference sequence). The CDR3 DNA sequence: TGTGCCAGTAGTAATAATGGGGGAGGGCCCTACAATGAGCAGTTCTTC. Protein product: CASSNNGGGPYNEQFF.

This clone was detected a few times. CDR3 sequence (DNA): TGTGCCAGTGCCACTCGGGGAAGTGGCACTGAAGCTTTCTTT. It specifies CASATRGSGTEAFF. The V gene is TRBV19, the J gene TRBJ1-1; D is undetermined. Germline CDR1 reads LNHDA; CDR2 reads SQIVND (reference sequence). CDR3 size: 14 residues. Trimming took 8 bases from V and 4 from J, leaving 17 bases between them.

The rearrangement links TRBV6-4 to TRBJ1-6; D gene uncertain. This CDR3 region has 14 residues. V shed 0 bases and J shed 7 bases, with 7 bases lying between them. Germline V lookup: CDR1 MRHNA, CDR2 SNTAGT. CDR3 coding DNA: TGTGCCAGCAGTGACTCTGCAGGAAATTCACCCCTCCACTTT. Protein: CASSDSAGNSPLHF.

Here the CDR3 reads CASSQRGLALETQYF. CDR3 DNA: TGTGCCAGCAGCCAGAGGGGACTAGCTCTCGAGACCCAGTACTTC. The chain combines TRBV7-6 with TRBJ2-5; 9 nucleotides match TRBD2. V lost 5 bases, J lost 5 bases, and 9 bases stayed unmatched. Germline loops: CDR1 SGHVS, CDR2 FNYEAQ. The CDR3 covers 15 residues. Variable domain in full (rest from reference TRBV7-6 and TRBJ2-5): GAGVSQSPRYKVTKRGQDVALRCDPISGHVSLYWYRQALGQGPEFLTYFNYEAQQDKSGLPNDRFSAERPEGSISTLTIQRTEQRDSAMYRCASSQRGLALETQYFGPGTRLLVL.

The V gene is TRBV7-2, the J gene TRBJ2-7; 8 positions agree with TRBD2. This CDR3 comprises 16 residues. Germline V gives CDR1 SGHTA, CDR2 FQGNSA. With V trimmed by 3 bases and J by 2 bases, 9 bases remained unmatched. CDR3 DNA sequence: TGTGCCAGCAGCTTCCGTACTAGCGGCCTGACCTACGAGCAGTACTTC. Residues: CASSFRTSGLTYEQYF.

This chain joins TRBV6-5 and TRBJ1-1; D uncertain. This CDR3 has 11 residues. Trimming took 8 bases from V and 11 from J, leaving 15 bases between them. The germline V gene has CDR1 MNHEY and CDR2 SVGAGI. The CDR3 protein is CASGGRASAFF. As DNA, the CDR3 is TGTGCCAGCGGAGGGAGGGCCTCCGCTTTCTTT.

This chain joins TRBV18 and TRBJ2-3; 10 nucleotides agree with TRBD1. J lost 2 bases, V lost 8 bases, and 19 bases had no gene match. The germline V gene encodes CDR1 KGHSH and CDR2 LQKENI. The CDR3 consists of 19 residues. Written as DNA, the CDR3 is TGTGCCAGCAGGCCGACAGGGGGCGCCCCCGGGAGCCACACAGATACGCAGTATTTT. Residues: CASRPTGGAPGSHTDTQYF.

In DNA, the CDR3 is TGTGCCAGCAGCCGGGACTCCTACTCTGGAAACACCATATATTTT. It codes for CASSRDSYSGNTIYF. J is TRBJ1-3 and V is TRBV6-2 or TRBV6-3; TRBD1 is a possible D gene (5 bases). Germline assignment: CDR1 MNHEY and CDR2 SVGEGT. This CDR3 is 15 amino acids long. V was cut by 6 bases and J by 0 bases, with 12 bases left in between.

In this sample, this clone turned up once. V usage is TRBV29-1 and J usage is TRBJ2-7; 8 bases are shared with TRBD1. Per germline, CDR1 SQVTM and CDR2 ANQGSEA. There are 15 residues in the CDR3. With V trimmed by 6 bases and J by 2 bases, 12 bases remained unmatched. Here the CDR3 reads CSVLKLRDRTYEQYF. CDR3 nucleotides: TGCAGCGTGCTCAAACTTCGGGACAGGACCTACGAGCAGTACTTC.

The rearrangement links TRBV7-2 to TRBJ1-2, with D perhaps TRBD1 (6 bases). The CDR3 consists of 15 residues. The V gene's germline CDR1 is SGHTA and CDR2 FQGNSA. Trimming pared 1 base from V and 4 bases from J, leaving 13 bases between. The CDR3 is CASSLDPTGSYGYTF. In DNA, the CDR3 is TGTGCCAGCAGCTTAGACCCCACAGGGTCCTATGGCTACACCTTC.

This clone was counted a few times. The genes are TRBV29-1 and TRBJ1-4; the D gene is possibly TRBD1 (5 bases). Looked up from germline, CDR1 is SQVTM and CDR2 is ANQGSEA. This CDR3 has 12 amino acids. V was pared by 4 bases and J by 3 bases, with 6 bases between. The CDR3 DNA sequence: TGCAGCGTTGCAGGGTCTAATGAAAAACTGTTTTTT. Translated: CSVAGSNEKLFF.

The chain carries TRBV19 and TRBJ2-1, with D unresolved. The germline CDR1 and CDR2 sequences are LNHDA and SQIVND (reference sequence). V was cut by 5 bases and J by 0 bases, with 11 bases left in between. CDR3 length equals 15 residues. The CDR3 protein is CASSVQSSSYNEQFF. For the CDR3, the DNA is TGTGCCAGTAGTGTCCAATCTAGCTCCTACAATGAGCAGTTCTTC.

The chain is built from TRBV18 and TRBJ1-2, with D possibly matching TRBD1 (5 bases). The length of the CDR3 is 14 residues. The ends were cut back, 5 bases at V and 0 bases at J, with 10 bases in the middle. The germline V gene encodes CDR1 KGHSH and CDR2 LQKENI. The CDR3 DNA follows: TGTGCCAGCTCAGGAGGGGCAACTAACTATGGCTACACCTTC. The encoded protein is CASSGGATNYGYTF. The full variable domain, in which reference TRBV18 and TRBJ1-2 provide the parts outside the CDR3, is NAGVMQNPRHLVRRRGQEARLRCSPMKGHSHVYWYRQLPEEGLKFMVYLQKENIIDESGMPKERFSAEFPKEGPSILRIQQVVRGDSAAYFCASSGGATNYGYTFGSGTRLTVV.

The sample holds a few counts of this clone. J is TRBJ1-1 and V is TRBV10-3; a possible D gene is TRBD1 (6 bases). V gave up 11 bases and J gave up 3 bases, with 19 bases separating them. This CDR3 is 14 amino acids long. CDR1 is ENHRY, CDR2 SYGVKD, per germline. The DNA for the CDR3 is TGTGCCTGCACGGTGGGGACACCCGACACTGAAGCTTTCTTT. Protein product: CACTVGTPDTEAFF.